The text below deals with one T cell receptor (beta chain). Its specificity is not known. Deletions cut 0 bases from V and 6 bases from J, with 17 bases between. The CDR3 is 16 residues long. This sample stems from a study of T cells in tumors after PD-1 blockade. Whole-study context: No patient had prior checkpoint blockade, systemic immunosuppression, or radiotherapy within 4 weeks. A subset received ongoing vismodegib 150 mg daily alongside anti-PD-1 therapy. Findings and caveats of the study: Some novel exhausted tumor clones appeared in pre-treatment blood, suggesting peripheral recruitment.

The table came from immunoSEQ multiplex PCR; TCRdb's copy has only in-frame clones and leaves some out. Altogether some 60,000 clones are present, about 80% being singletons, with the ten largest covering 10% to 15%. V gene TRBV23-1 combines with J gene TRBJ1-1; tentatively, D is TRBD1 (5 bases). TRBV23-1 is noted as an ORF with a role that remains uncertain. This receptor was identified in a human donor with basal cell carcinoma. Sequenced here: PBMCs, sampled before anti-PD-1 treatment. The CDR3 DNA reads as TGCGCCAGCAGTCAATCTTGGCAGGGTAGGTCCGCTGAAGCTTTCTTT. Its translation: CASSQSWQGRSAEAFF.